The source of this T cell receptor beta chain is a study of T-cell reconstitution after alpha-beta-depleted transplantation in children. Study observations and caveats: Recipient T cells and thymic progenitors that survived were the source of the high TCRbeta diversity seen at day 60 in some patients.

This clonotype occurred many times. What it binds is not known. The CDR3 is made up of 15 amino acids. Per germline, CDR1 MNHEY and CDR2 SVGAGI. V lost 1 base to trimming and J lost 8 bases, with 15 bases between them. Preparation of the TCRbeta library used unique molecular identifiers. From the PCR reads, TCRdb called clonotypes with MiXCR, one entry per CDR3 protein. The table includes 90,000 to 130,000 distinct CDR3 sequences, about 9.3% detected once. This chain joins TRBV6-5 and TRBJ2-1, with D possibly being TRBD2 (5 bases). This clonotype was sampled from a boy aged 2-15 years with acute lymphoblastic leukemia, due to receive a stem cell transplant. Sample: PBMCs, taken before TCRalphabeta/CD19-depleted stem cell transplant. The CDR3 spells CASSYLLGRSDEQFF. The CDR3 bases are TGTGCCAGCAGTTACTTACTAGGAAGGTCGGATGAGCAGTTCTTC.